This T cell receptor beta chain was profiled in a study of glioma-infiltrating T cells after dendritic cell vaccination. The CDR3 loop spans 13 amino acids. Trimming removed 7 bases from V and 9 bases from J, with 16 bases in between. CDR1 is MRHNA and CDR2 is SNTAGT in the germline V gene. This clone showed up just once. Some clones are missing from TCRdb's copy, which holds only in-frame ones; the method was immunoSEQ multiplex PCR. Of roughly 100,000 clones listed, roughly 80% were seen once; the top ten hold about an eighth. Before vaccination, two weeks after the third vaccination, and at progression, PBMC were collected.

The specimen comprised blood, sampled before dendritic cell vaccination. This receptor was obtained from a human donor with glioblastoma. The V call is TRBV6-4, the J call TRBJ2-1; a weak D match, TRBD1 (5 bases). The CDR3 spells CASNERGTGEQFF. DNA for the CDR3: TGTGCCAGCAACGAAAGGGGCACGGGTGAGCAGTTCTTC.